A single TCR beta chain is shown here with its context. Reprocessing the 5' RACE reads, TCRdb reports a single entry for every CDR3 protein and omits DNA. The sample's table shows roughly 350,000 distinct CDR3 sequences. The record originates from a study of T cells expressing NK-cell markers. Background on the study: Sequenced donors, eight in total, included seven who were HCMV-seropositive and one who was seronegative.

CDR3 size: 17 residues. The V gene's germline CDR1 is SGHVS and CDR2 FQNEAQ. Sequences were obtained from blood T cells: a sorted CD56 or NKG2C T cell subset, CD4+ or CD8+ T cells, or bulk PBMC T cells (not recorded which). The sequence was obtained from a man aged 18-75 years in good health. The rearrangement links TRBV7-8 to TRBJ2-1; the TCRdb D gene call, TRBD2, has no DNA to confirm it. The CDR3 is CASSLGAAGGRYNEQFF.